This T cell receptor beta chain was observed in a study of blood T cell repertoires in COVID-19. Looking at the study overall: The origin of the acute and convalescent COVID-19 samples was the United States, Italy and Spain. In each case, the material was cDNA or gDNA derived from T cells, B-cell-depleted T cells, or PBMCs.

The assay was immunoSEQ multiplex PCR, and TCRdb's table has in-frame clones only and misses some. The repertoire holds 430,000 or so clones, with around nine tenths as singletons. Participants reported their clinical history, and cohort assignment relied on those reports. Recovered participants had two consecutive negative NP/OP PCR tests, healthcare professional clearance, or symptom resolution. This clone was counted once. The V end lost 2 bases, the J end lost 2 bases, and 22 bases lay between the germline ends. Germline V gene sequence: CDR1 SGHTA, CDR2 FQGNSA. The CDR3 runs 18 residues. This chain connects TRBV7-2 to TRBJ2-7, with D tentatively TRBD2 (8 bases). Sequencing was done on a sample of PBMCs or T cells enriched from blood (not recorded which). The TCR sequence derives from a woman in her forties who had recovered from COVID-19. In DNA, the CDR3 is TGTGCCAGCAGCTTAAGTAGGGGGCTGGGCGGGAGGACCTACGAGCAGTACTTC. Its protein product is CASSLSRGLGGRTYEQYF.